Listed here are 31 T cell receptor beta chains from one sample, sequenced in a study of a mutant IDH1 vaccine in newly diagnosed glioma. The protocol was immunoSEQ multiplex PCR, while the TCRdb copy is restricted to in-frame clones and leaves out a portion. The sample has approximately 54,000 clones; approximately 78% are singletons. Time point here: baseline, week 1 (first vaccination visit). The treatment: pre-vaccination baseline after standard-of-care therapy. The starting material was PBMCs, obtained from a glioma patient treated with radiotherapy, temozolomide or both. The receptors derive from a man between 18 and 29 years old with glioma.

This clone appeared a few times. The chain has TRBV6-5 and TRBJ1-1, with D perhaps TRBD1 (5 bases). The CDR3 contains 12 residues. The germline V and J ends were trimmed by 4 bases and 8 bases, with 11 bases remaining between them. Germline V gene sequence: CDR1 MNHEY, CDR2 SVGAGI. CDR3 nucleotide sequence: TGTGCCAGCAGTTTGGGGGGTCGGGAAGCTTTCTTT. Amino acids: CASSLGGREAFF.

This sequence joins TRBV7-9 and TRBJ2-3, with TRBD2 as a possible D gene (6 bases). The germline gives CDR1 SEHNR, CDR2 FQNEAQ (reference sequence). The CDR3 has 17 residues. V was pared by 1 base and J by 1 base, with 15 bases between. As DNA, the CDR3 is TGTGCCAGCAGCTTAGTAGTGATTAGGAGGGGCACAGATACGCAGTATTTT. Translating it yields CASSLVVIRRGTDTQYF.

The V call is TRBV30, the J call TRBJ1-2, with TRBD1 matching 10 bases. From germline, CDR1 is GTSNPN and CDR2 SVGIG (reference sequence). The CDR3 is 12 amino acids. V lost 8 bases to trimming and J lost 5 bases; unmatched junction nucleotides: 5. CDR3 region: CARQGAGYGYTF. CDR3 coding DNA: TGTGCCCGACAGGGGGCAGGGTATGGCTACACCTTC.

In its sample, this clone was seen once. The rearrangement uses TRBV7-2 and TRBJ2-1; TRBD1 matches at 9 bases. Unmatched junction bases numbered 6, after V lost 2 bases and J lost 7 bases. Germline loops: CDR1 SGHTA, CDR2 FQGNSA. This CDR3 region has 15 residues. The CDR3, as DNA: TGTGCCAGCAGCTTAAAGGACAGGGGTGGTAATGAGCAGTTCTTC. Encoded protein: CASSLKDRGGNEQFF.

J is TRBJ1-1 and V is TRBV19; perhaps TRBD1 as D (6 bases). The V end lost 3 bases, the J end lost 5 bases, and 13 bases lay between the germline ends. Germline CDR1 LNHDA, CDR2 SQIVND (reference sequence). CDR3 size: 14 residues. This CDR3 reads CASSMYRVGTEAFF. The CDR3 DNA sequence: TGTGCCAGTAGTATGTACAGGGTGGGGACTGAAGCTTTCTTT.

The chain uses TRBV5-1 and TRBJ2-6, with D uncertain. This CDR3 contains 16 residues. CDR1 and CDR2 from the germline V gene are SGHRS and YFSETQ. Trimming stripped 8 bases from V and 1 base from J, with 16 bases between. The CDR3 nucleotides are TGCGCCAGTTCAACTAAGGGTTTTTCTGGGGCCAACGTCCTGACTTTC. Translating gives CASSTKGFSGANVLTF.

The V and J genes are TRBV19 and TRBJ2-5; 12 nucleotides match TRBD1. Unmatched junction bases numbered 6, after V lost 11 bases and J lost 5 bases. The CDR3 has 13 residues. Germline loops: CDR1 LNHDA, CDR2 SQIVND (reference sequence). The CDR3 region has the DNA TGTGCCTCAAGGGACAGGGGGCCGGAGACCCAGTACTTC. It encodes CASRDRGPETQYF.

This clone has just a few counts. This chain joins TRBV30 and TRBJ1-1, with D perhaps matching TRBD1 (6 bases). V lost 5 bases to trimming and J lost 1 base, with 11 bases between them. The germline V gene encodes CDR1 GTSNPN and CDR2 SVGIG (reference sequence). The CDR3 contains 13 residues. In nucleotides, the CDR3 is TGTGCCTGGGCGACAGGAACGAACACTGAAGCTTTCTTT. This codes for CAWATGTNTEAFF.

By sample fraction, this clone is medium-sized. Other nucleotide sequences in the sample specify the same CDR3. The gene calls are TRBV7-2 and TRBJ1-1; the match to TRBD1 covers 8 bases. This CDR3 has 14 amino acids. The germline gives CDR1 SGHTA, CDR2 FQGNSA. With 5 bases clipped from V and 5 bases from J, the junction kept 7 bases outside the gene matches. Here the CDR3 DNA reads TGTGCCAGCAGCCGAGACAGGGGCGGGACTGAAGCTTTCTTT. Translating gives CASSRDRGGTEAFF.

The chain carries TRBV7-2 and TRBJ2-1; no clear D. The CDR3 length is 13 residues. From germline, CDR1 is SGHTA and CDR2 FQGNSA. The V end lost 4 bases, the J end lost 2 bases, and 6 bases lay between the germline ends. The CDR3 DNA reads as TGTGCCAGCAGCTCCCTAACCTACAATGAGCAGTTCTTC. Translated: CASSSLTYNEQFF.

By share of the sample, this clone is medium-sized. The chain has TRBV4-2 and TRBJ1-5; D may be TRBD1 (6 bases). Germline assignment: CDR1 LGHNA and CDR2 YNFKEQ. V was shortened by 1 base and J by 2 bases, with 9 bases between the two germline ends. The CDR3 is made up of 15 amino acids. This chain's CDR3 is CASSQGQAGNQPQHF. CDR3 DNA: TGTGCCAGCAGCCAAGGACAGGCGGGCAATCAGCCCCAGCATTTT.

V usage is TRBV7-2 and J usage is TRBJ1-1; D perhaps matches TRBD1 (6 bases). The CDR3 sequence is 14 residues long. Trimming shortened V by 5 bases and J by 7 bases, and 17 bases separated the two germline ends. The germline V gene encodes CDR1 SGHTA and CDR2 FQGNSA. CDR3 sequence reads: CASSGQSGAFEAFF. In nucleotides, the CDR3 is TGTGCCAGCAGCGGTCAATCAGGGGCCTTTGAAGCTTTCTTT. Complete variable domain (other parts from reference TRBV7-2 and TRBJ1-1): GAGVSQSPSNKVTEKGKDVELRCDPISGHTALYWYRQSLGQGLEFLIYFQGNSAPDKSGLPSDRFSAERTGGSVSTLTIQRTQQEDSAVYLCASSGQSGAFEAFFGQGTRLTVV.

The CDR3 here is CAWSYGAMNTEAFF. The CDR3 region has the DNA TGTGCCTGGAGTTACGGCGCTATGAACACTGAAGCTTTCTTT. The chain recombines TRBV30 with TRBJ1-1; D unclear. V lost 2 bases, J lost 0 bases, and 10 bases lay in between. The CDR3 contains 14 residues. Germline CDR1 and CDR2: GTSNPN and SVGIG (reference sequence).

This chain connects TRBV5-6 to TRBJ2-5; D is perhaps TRBD1 or TRBD2 (5 bases each). The CDR3 consists of 15 residues. V was trimmed by 2 bases and J by 5 bases, leaving 16 bases between them. The germline CDR1 and CDR2 sequences are SGHDT and YYEEEE. CDR3 nucleotides: TGTGCCAGCAGCTTTTGGGGACGCCCGTGGGAGACCCAGTACTTC. Translated, it gives CASSFWGRPWETQYF.

The rearrangement uses TRBV7-9 and TRBJ2-7, with TRBD1 matching over 8 bases. The germline V gene has CDR1 SEHNR and CDR2 FQNEAQ (reference sequence). This CDR3 is built from 17 residues. With V trimmed by 5 bases and J by 3 bases, 15 bases remained unmatched. DNA of the CDR3: TGTGCCAGCAGCGCATCCCCCGGGACAGGATACTTCTACGAGCAGTACTTC. Translation gives CASSASPGTGYFYEQYF. Together with reference TRBV7-9 and TRBJ2-7, the CDR3 gives the full variable domain: DTGVSQNPRHKITKRGQNVTFRCDPISEHNRLYWYRQTLGQGPEFLTYFQNEAQLEKSRLLSDRFSAERPKGSFSTLEIQRTEQGDSAMYLCASSASPGTGYFYEQYFGPGTRLTVT.

This clone occurred a few times. This chain connects TRBV4-3 to TRBJ1-1; unclear D gene. Germline V gene lookup returns CDR1 LGHNA and CDR2 YSLEER. The CDR3 length is 13 residues. Deletions cut 0 bases from V and 1 base from J, with 3 bases between. CDR3 loop: CASSQDRNTEAFF. The CDR3 DNA reads TGCGCCAGCAGCCAAGATAGGAACACTGAAGCTTTCTTT.

This clone has just a few counts. This chain joins TRBV7-9 and TRBJ1-1; 7 nucleotides match TRBD1. The CDR3 runs to 15 residues. Germline CDR1 is SEHNR and CDR2 is FQNEAQ (reference sequence). J was trimmed by 4 bases and V by 5 bases; bases with no gene match: 10. DNA of the CDR3: TGTGCCAGCAGCAGAAGCCGGGCAGGGGGCACTGAAGCTTTCTTT. Protein sequence: CASSRSRAGGTEAFF.

The chain employs TRBV7-2 and TRBJ2-7; 13 bases match TRBD2. Germline V CDR1 and CDR2: SGHTA, FQGNSA. Trimming removed 3 bases from V and 7 bases from J; junction bases left unmatched: 6. CDR3 length equals 15 residues. CDR3 coding DNA: TGTGCCAGCAGCTTCCAGGGACTAGCGGGGCAGGAGCAGTACTTC. It translates to CASSFQGLAGQEQYF.

Regarding this clone: Other DNA sequences in this sample translate to the same CDR3. This sequence joins TRBV4-3 and TRBJ2-3; D ambiguous. The CDR3 covers 13 residues. With 3 bases removed from V and 1 base from J, the gap between germline ends came to 5 bases. Per germline, CDR1 LGHNA and CDR2 YSLEER. CDR3 sequence (DNA): TGCGCCAGCAGCCACCGGGGCACAGATACGCAGTATTTT. It is translated as CASSHRGTDTQYF.

The rearrangement uses TRBV11-2 and TRBJ1-1; 7 bases are shared with TRBD1. Germline CDR1 SGHAT, CDR2 FQNNGV. V shed 6 bases, J shed 7 bases, and the junction held 11 bases outside the gene matches. The CDR3 is 14 residues long. Here the CDR3 reads CASSPRDSQHEAFF. The CDR3 DNA reads as TGTGCCAGCAGTCCCAGGGACAGCCAGCATGAAGCTTTCTTT.

The chain joins TRBV6-5 to TRBJ2-7; D remains ambiguous. The germline V and J ends were trimmed by 5 bases and 1 base, with 12 bases remaining between them. The germline CDR1 and CDR2 sequences are MNHEY and SVGAGI. The CDR3 has 14 residues. The CDR3 nucleotides are TGTGCCAGCAGTCGGTCGGGCAGTTCCTACGAGCAGTACTTC. This codes for CASSRSGSSYEQYF.

V usage is TRBV7-9 and J usage is TRBJ2-1, with 7 bases aligning to TRBD1. V dropped 5 bases and J dropped 5; count of bases not matched to a gene: 6. CDR1 and CDR2 from the germline V gene are SEHNR and FQNEAQ (reference sequence). The CDR3 has 14 amino acids. Written as DNA, the CDR3 is TGTGCCAGCAGCCATGCCGGGACAGACAATGAGCAGTTCTTC. Translation: CASSHAGTDNEQFF. Full variable domain (remainder filled in from reference TRBV7-9 and TRBJ2-1): DTGVSQNPRHKITKRGQNVTFRCDPISEHNRLYWYRQTLGQGPEFLTYFQNEAQLEKSRLLSDRFSAERPKGSFSTLEIQRTEQGDSAMYLCASSHAGTDNEQFFGPGTRLTVL.

This clone was recorded once. The chain uses TRBV30 and TRBJ1-5; 11 bases are shared with TRBD1. Germline CDR1 is GTSNPN and CDR2 is SVGIG (reference sequence). J was trimmed by 7 bases and V by 1 base; bases with no gene match: 6. The CDR3 has 15 residues. CDR3 sequence reads: CAWSAGTGGGQPQHF. In nucleotides, the CDR3 is TGTGCCTGGAGTGCCGGGACAGGGGGAGGACAGCCCCAGCATTTT. Using reference TRBV30 and TRBJ1-5 for the parts outside the CDR3, the full variable domain is SQTIHQWPATLVQPVGSPLSLECTVEGTSNPNLYWYRQAAGRGLQLLFYSVGIGQISSEVPQNLSASRPQDRQFILSSKKLLLSDSGFYLCAWSAGTGGGQPQHFGDGTRLSIL.

The genes are TRBV30 and TRBJ1-4; 8 bases line up with TRBD1. After removal of 4 bases from V and 7 bases from J, the junction contained 5 bases not matched to a gene. The CDR3 is 13 residues long. CDR1 is GTSNPN and CDR2 is SVGIG in the germline V gene (reference sequence). This chain's CDR3 is CAWTTGGVEKLFF. CDR3 in DNA: TGTGCCTGGACCACAGGGGGGGTTGAAAAACTGTTTTTT.

This rearrangement joins TRBV6-1 to TRBJ1-2; no reliable D call. The CDR3 has 14 amino acids. V was pared by 2 bases and J by 6 bases, with 13 bases between. Germline CDR1 reads MNHNS; CDR2 reads SASEGT. Here the CDR3 reads CASSELGWGNGYTF. The CDR3 nucleotides are TGTGCCAGCAGTGAATTAGGGTGGGGAAATGGCTACACCTTC.

This clone was found a few times. The V and J genes are TRBV9 and TRBJ1-4; TRBD1 is a possible D gene (5 bases). Trimming shortened V by 4 bases and J by 5 bases, and 15 bases separated the two germline ends. Per the germline V gene, CDR1 is SGDLS and CDR2 is YYNGEE. This CDR3 spans 15 amino acids. The CDR3 loop reads CASSLGTVRNEKLFF. In DNA form, the CDR3 reads TGTGCCAGCAGCCTCGGGACCGTACGAAATGAAAAACTGTTTTTT.

This chain connects TRBV6-1 to TRBJ1-5; 8 bases line up with TRBD1. Germline trimming cut 6 bases from V and 9 bases from J; bases unmatched to any gene: 10. In germline, CDR1 is MNHNS, CDR2 SASEGT. CDR3 length equals 14 residues. CDR3 sequence: CASSPGQGRRPQHF. The CDR3 nucleotides are TGTGCCAGCAGCCCAGGACAGGGCCGCCGGCCCCAGCATTTT.

This chain links TRBV29-1 with TRBJ2-7; the match to TRBD1 covers 9 bases. Looked up from germline, CDR1 is SQVTM and CDR2 is ANQGSEA. V shed 5 bases, J shed 4 bases, and the junction held 9 bases outside the gene matches. The CDR3 totals 14 residues. Written as DNA, the CDR3 is TGCAGCGTTACTCCCGGGACAGGGTTTTACGAGCAGTACTTC. It is translated as CSVTPGTGFYEQYF.

This clone was picked up a small number of times. The chain has TRBV5-6 and TRBJ2-7; no firm D call. In germline, CDR1 is SGHDT, CDR2 YYEEEE. The CDR3 covers 13 residues. V was clipped by 4 bases and J by 5 bases, with 13 bases between them. The CDR3 loop reads CASSPRPIHEQYF. CDR3 nucleotides: TGTGCCAGCAGCCCCCGGCCTATCCACGAGCAGTACTTC.

This chain connects TRBV9 to TRBJ2-1; 12 bases align to TRBD2. V lost 5 bases, J lost 7 bases, and 10 bases stayed unmatched. The CDR3 has 16 amino acids. Germline CDR1 is SGDLS and CDR2 is YYNGEE. In nucleotides, the CDR3 is TGTGCCAGCAGTATCCCCGCTAGCGGGGGGGGGAATGAGCAGTTCTTC. Encoded protein: CASSIPASGGGNEQFF.

This sequence joins TRBV10-3 and TRBJ2-3; no clear D gene. CDR1 is ENHRY and CDR2 is SYGVKD in the germline V gene. Trimming removed 2 bases from V and 6 bases from J, with 3 bases in between. CDR3 size: 11 residues. In nucleotides, the CDR3 is TGTGCCATCAGTGAGCGGGATACGCAGTATTTT. It codes for CAISERDTQYF.